The clone carrying this T cell receptor beta chain appeared a single time. This CDR3 comprises 13 residues. The V and J ends lost 0 bases and 13 bases, in that order; junction bases with no gene match: 6. Per germline, CDR1 ENHRY and CDR2 SYGVKD. The sample belongs to a study of blood T cell repertoires in COVID-19. Adults between roughly 18 and 95 years of age took part from 24 US areas. Sequencing was performed with immunoSEQ multiplex PCR; in TCRdb, only in-frame clones are kept and a portion is missing. The table records a few hundred thousand clones, 70% to 90% of them present only once. The TCR was taken from a woman between 50 and 59 years old with acute COVID-19. The chain employs TRBV10-3 and TRBJ2-1; 7 nucleotides match TRBD2. Sequencing input: PBMCs or T cells enriched from blood (not recorded which). CDR3 amino acids: CAISESRGEGQFF. CDR3 DNA: TGTGCCATCAGTGAGTCGAGAGGGGAGGGCCAGTTCTTC.